The clone carrying this TCR beta chain was observed once. This entry is derived from a study of PD-L1 blockade in urothelial cancer. Looking at the study overall: Blood was analyzed 3 weeks (second dose) and 6 weeks after treatment start.

Synthetic templates analogous to TCR were spiked into all PCRs individually. Data came from immunoSEQ multiplex PCR; TCRdb stores just in-frame clones and leaves some out. The table records some 77,000 clones, 87% of them present only once. CDR1 is MDHEN and CDR2 is SYDVKM in the germline V gene. This CDR3 is built from 15 residues. V lost 5 bases, J lost 5 bases, and 9 bases stayed unmatched. The rearrangement uses TRBV28 and TRBJ2-7, with 10 nucleotides matching TRBD2. This TCR was sampled from a woman between 65 and 79 years old with urothelial cancer. The sequencing here drew on PBMCs, taken around atezolizumab (anti-PD-L1) treatment. For the CDR3, the DNA is TGTGCCAGCAGTGGGGCCGGGACTAGCGTGAACGAGCAGTACTTC. It is translated as CASSGAGTSVNEQYF.